This TCR beta chain is drawn from a study of shared clonotypes between healthy human individuals. Regarding the study as a whole: The sampled material consisted only of blood, and tissue repertoires are likely to differ.

Per the germline V gene, CDR1 is WSHSY and CDR2 is SAAADI. This CDR3 is built from 14 residues. V gave up 4 bases and J gave up 7 bases, with 11 bases separating them. How the authors handled the data: ImmunoSEQ only sent back junction sequences with no quality scores, so filtering was done differently. TCRdb's table, derived via immunoSEQ multiplex PCR, lists solely in-frame clones and lacks some. V, J and clone size are taken as reported in that table, and D and trimming were inferred from the DNA itself. The data show a few million clones, around nine tenths seen once. About this clone: Antigen unknown.

V usage is TRBV10-2 and J usage is TRBJ1-6; D is possibly TRBD1 (6 bases). The receptor comes from a man between 18 and 29 years old in good health. The sequencing input was naive CD4+ T cells sorted from blood. The subset: CD45RA+ positively selected. CDR3 in DNA: TGCGCCAGCAGTGCCCGGACAGAAAATTCACCCCTCCACTTT. Translated: CASSARTENSPLHF.